Listed here is a single T cell receptor beta chain. This sample stems from a study of identical twins. MiXCR, applied by TCRdb to the 5' RACE reads, yields one record per CDR3 protein. This table holds hundreds of thousands of distinct CDR3 sequences, around 20% found once. This CDR3 is built from 16 residues. V was pared by 6 bases and J by 4 bases, with 8 bases of the junction left unmatched. These records were also assigned to another study, of T cells expressing NK-cell markers.

Input material: PBMCs. The chain uses TRBV12-3 or TRBV12-4 and TRBJ2-1; the match to TRBD2 covers 11 bases. The sequence came from a woman younger than 35 in good health. The CDR3: CASRTTSGATYNEQFF. CDR3 coding DNA: TGTGCCAGCAGGACGACTAGCGGGGCTACTTACAATGAGCAGTTCTTC.